Following are 16 T cell receptor beta chains from one sample sequenced in a study of graft-versus-host responses after intestinal transplantation. The antigens these receptors bind are not known. Libraries were prepared by immunoSEQ multiplex PCR; TCRdb keeps only in-frame clonotypes and omits some of them. The sample records about 39,000 clones, roughly 93% being singletons. Sequencing was performed on unstimulated CD8+ T cells sorted from spleen or lymph node cells, taken before transplant. These receptors originate from a human donor who was the organ donor for an intestinal transplant.

This clone appeared once. The V call is TRBV28, the J call TRBJ2-7, with TRBD1 as a possible D gene (6 bases). The CDR3 has 15 amino acids. Trimming pared 4 bases from V and 6 bases from J, leaving 19 bases between. CDR1 is MDHEN, CDR2 SYDVKM, per germline. CDR3 coding DNA: TGTGCCAGCAGTTCATACACGACAGGTACTGGCGAGCAGTACTTC. Amino acid sequence: CASSSYTTGTGEQYF.

The V and J genes are TRBV5-1 and TRBJ2-7; D remains unclear. The CDR3 is 13 residues long. V was cut by 0 bases and J by 3 bases, with 7 bases left in between. Germline-derived CDR1 and CDR2 are SGHRS and YFSETQ. CDR3 nucleotide sequence: TGCGCCAGCAGCTTGGGTGTCGGCTACGAGCAGTACTTC. This translates into CASSLGVGYEQYF.

The CDR3 protein is CAWTHWTSGDTDTQYF. The CDR3 DNA reads TGTGCCTGGACCCACTGGACTAGCGGGGACACAGATACGCAGTATTTT. V and J are TRBV30 and TRBJ2-3; 12 positions match TRBD2. CDR1 is GTSNPN and CDR2 is SVGIG in the germline V gene (reference sequence). The CDR3 runs to 16 residues. V trimming: 4 bases; J trimming: 2 bases; junction bases outside the gene matches: 7.

The rearrangement joins TRBV4-1 to TRBJ2-5; D ambiguous. This CDR3 is built from 15 residues. Germline CDR1 is MGHRA and CDR2 is YSYEKL. V gave up 0 bases and J gave up 0 bases, with 8 bases separating them. In nucleotides, the CDR3 is TGCGCCAGCAGCCAAGACGCGGTGTACCAAGAGACCCAGTACTTC. Its protein product is CASSQDAVYQETQYF.

This clone was seen a few times. This chain links TRBV25-1 with TRBJ1-5; D remains unclear. Looked up from germline, CDR1 is MGHDK and CDR2 is SYGVNS. V lost 7 bases and J lost 1, with 14 bases in between. This CDR3 region has 15 residues. In nucleotides, the CDR3 is TGTGCCAGCAACCTGACGAGGAGGAGCAATCAGCCCCAGCATTTT. As protein: CASNLTRRSNQPQHF. Together with reference TRBV25-1 and TRBJ1-5, the CDR3 gives the full variable domain: EADIYQTPRYLVIGTGKKITLECSQTMGHDKMYWYQQDPGMELHLIHYSYGVNSTEKGDLSSESTVSRIRTEHFPLTLESARPSHTSQYLCASNLTRRSNQPQHFGDGTRLSIL.

This chain uses TRBV9 with TRBJ1-4; no clear D. Germline V gives CDR1 SGDLS, CDR2 YYNGEE. Trimming took off 0 bases at V and 0 bases at J, with 3 bases between the two ends. CDR3 length: 14 amino acids. The chain's CDR3 is CASSVASTNEKLFF. The CDR3 nucleotides read TGTGCCAGCAGCGTAGCTTCAACTAATGAAAAACTGTTTTTT.

CDR3 sequence: CASSVTSGRRGETQYF. For the CDR3, the DNA is TGCGCCAGCAGTGTTACTAGCGGGAGGAGGGGAGAGACCCAGTACTTC. The V gene is TRBV10-1, the J gene TRBJ2-5, with 12 bases identical to TRBD2. The germline V gene has CDR1 WNHNN and CDR2 SYGVQD (reference sequence). V lost 4 bases to trimming and J lost 4 bases; unmatched junction nucleotides: 7. The CDR3 extends over 16 amino acids.

The genes are TRBV7-9 and TRBJ2-3; D is uncertain. The germline V and J ends were trimmed by 5 bases and 4 bases, with 4 bases remaining between them. The germline V gene has CDR1 SEHNR and CDR2 FQNEAQ (reference sequence). This CDR3 spans 11 amino acids. The CDR3 sequence is CASSQADTQYF. CDR3 nucleotide sequence: TGTGCCAGCAGCCAAGCAGATACGCAGTATTTT.

The chain couples TRBV4-1 to TRBJ2-1, with TRBD2 as a possible D gene (5 bases). The CDR3 totals 12 residues. V was cut by 1 base and J by 8 bases, with 6 bases left in between. CDR1 is MGHRA and CDR2 is YSYEKL in the germline V gene. Here the CDR3 reads CASSQVAHEQFF. The CDR3 coding sequence is TGCGCCAGCAGCCAAGTAGCGCATGAGCAGTTCTTC.

The V gene is TRBV7-9, the J gene TRBJ2-7, with no clear D. Germline-derived CDR1 and CDR2 are SEHNR and FQNEAQ (reference sequence). The V and J ends lost 6 bases and 3 bases respectively, with 12 bases between them. The CDR3 consists of 13 residues. The CDR3 DNA reads as TGTGCCAGCAGGGGGTCAGGATTCTACGAGCAGTACTTC. It is translated as CASRGSGFYEQYF.

The chain is built from TRBV4-1 and TRBJ2-7; 10 nucleotides align to TRBD2. The V gene end was trimmed by 1 base and the J gene end by 4 bases; junction bases not matched to a gene: 4. The CDR3 loop spans 15 amino acids. Germline-derived CDR1 and CDR2 are MGHRA and YSYEKL. CDR3 DNA sequence: TGCGCCAGCAGCCAAGGAGCGGGAGGGCCGTACGAGCAGTACTTC. It codes for CASSQGAGGPYEQYF.

The chain joins TRBV2 to TRBJ2-3; tentative D call: TRBD1 (5 bases). CDR1 is SNHLY and CDR2 is FYNNEI in the germline V gene. CDR3 length: 13 residues. Trimming took 7 bases from V and 2 from J, leaving 10 bases between them. Here the CDR3 reads CASMFRDTDTQYF. In DNA form, the CDR3 reads TGTGCCAGCATGTTCAGGGACACAGATACGCAGTATTTT.

This rearrangement joins TRBV27 to TRBJ1-1; 7 positions match TRBD1. Germline values: CDR1 MNHEY, CDR2 SMNVEV (reference sequence). The CDR3 spans 13 residues. J was trimmed by 4 bases and V by 6 bases; bases with no gene match: 5. The CDR3 coding sequence is TGTGCCAGCAGACTAGCAGGGGGCACTGAAGCTTTCTTT. It specifies CASRLAGGTEAFF.

This rearrangement joins TRBV27 to TRBJ1-5; D remains ambiguous. The CDR3 runs to 15 residues. Trimming left V 4 bases short and J 2 bases short, with 12 bases between. Per the germline V gene, CDR1 is MNHEY and CDR2 is SMNVEV (reference sequence). The CDR3 nucleotides read TGTGCCAGCAGTTCGACGGACGGCGGCAATCAGCCCCAGCATTTT. This sequence encodes CASSSTDGGNQPQHF.

The chain carries TRBV5-1 and TRBJ2-5, with 8 bases that match TRBD2. Germline V gene lookup returns CDR1 SGHRS and CDR2 YFSETQ. The CDR3 length is 15 residues. V lost 1 base and J lost 3; bases outside the gene matches: 5. The CDR3 region is CASSLKPAGEETQYF. The CDR3 bases are TGCGCCAGCAGCTTGAAGCCAGCGGGAGAAGAGACCCAGTACTTC.

The chain is built from TRBV4-3 and TRBJ2-7; TRBD2 aligns across 11 bases. The ends lost 3 bases at V and 1 base at J; junction bases unmatched: 5. The CDR3 contains 16 residues. Germline V gene lookup returns CDR1 LGHNA and CDR2 YSLEER. CDR3 protein: CASSQATSGTSYEQYF. Written as DNA, the CDR3 is TGCGCCAGCAGCCAGGCGACTAGCGGGACTTCCTACGAGCAGTACTTC.